What follows are 23 T cell receptor beta chains derived from one specimen sequenced in a study of blood T cell repertoires in COVID-19. Generated by immunoSEQ multiplex PCR, the TCRdb table keeps only in-frame clones and is missing some. The sample lists roughly 150,000 clones; 75% to 85% were seen once. The material sequenced was peripheral blood. Receptors were obtained from an elderly woman with acute or convalescent COVID-19.

The V gene is TRBV7-8, the J gene TRBJ2-5; TRBD1 might be the D (7 bases). V shed 8 bases and J shed 3 bases, with 13 bases lying between them. Germline values: CDR1 SGHVS, CDR2 FQNEAQ. The CDR3 is 13 amino acids. The CDR3: CASHRGGEETQYF. In nucleotides, the CDR3 is TGTGCCAGCCACAGGGGCGGGGAAGAGACCCAGTACTTC.

The chain combines TRBV7-9 with TRBJ2-5, with 8 bases that match TRBD1. Trimming took 1 base from V and 4 from J; bases not matched to a gene: 2. The CDR3 has 14 amino acids. Germline V CDR1 and CDR2: SEHNR, FQNEAQ (reference sequence). CDR3 bases: TGTGCCAGCAGCTTAGTGACAGGGGTAGAGACCCAGTACTTC. Translating it yields CASSLVTGVETQYF.

The chain carries TRBV28 and TRBJ1-5; TRBD1 aligns across 7 bases. Germline V gene lookup returns CDR1 MDHEN and CDR2 SYDVKM. The CDR3 spans 16 residues. The V gene end was trimmed by 6 bases and the J gene end by 2 bases; junction bases not matched to a gene: 10. CDR3 DNA sequence: TGTGCCAGCAGCCGATGGACAGGCACGGGCAATCAGCCCCAGCATTTT. It codes for CASSRWTGTGNQPQHF.

This clone was counted between two and nine times. J is TRBJ1-2 and V is TRBV12-2; the table names TRBD1, a call not compared with the DNA. TRBV12-2 is a pseudogene. The CDR3 loop spans 17 amino acids. The CDR3 reads CASRFLVWTGLNYGYTF. The CDR3 coding sequence is TGTGCAAGTCGCTTTCTAGTGTGGACAGGGCTTAACTATGGCTACACCTTC.

The chain is built from TRBV28 and TRBJ2-7; 8 bases are shared with TRBD2. V dropped 3 bases and J dropped 6; count of bases not matched to a gene: 16. Germline CDR1 reads MDHEN; CDR2 reads SYDVKM. This CDR3 is built from 17 residues. CDR3 sequence reads: CASSFPPGGGTQGEQYF. The DNA of the CDR3 is TGTGCCAGCAGTTTCCCCCCCGGGGGGGGGACCCAGGGCGAGCAGTACTTC.

The chain couples TRBV5-1 to TRBJ1-2, with D perhaps TRBD1 (6 bases). The CDR3 sequence is 14 residues long. The V end lost 1 base, the J end lost 9 bases, and 16 bases lay between the germline ends. Germline CDR1 is SGHRS and CDR2 is YFSETQ. Here the CDR3 DNA reads TGCGCCAGCAGCTTGTTATCCGGAACAGGGCGCTACACCTTC. This codes for CASSLLSGTGRYTF. The full variable domain, rest sourced from reference TRBV5-1 and TRBJ1-2, is KAGVTQTPRYLIKTRGQQVTLSCSPISGHRSVSWYQQTPGQGLQFLFEYFSETQRNKGNFPGRFSGRQFSNSRSEMNVSTLELGDSALYLCASSLLSGTGRYTFGSGTRLTVV.

The rearrangement uses TRBV14 and TRBJ2-5, with a possible D match to TRBD1 (5 bases). The CDR3 totals 14 residues. CDR1 is SGHDN, CDR2 FVKESK, per germline. The ends were cut back, 5 bases at V and 4 bases at J, with 14 bases in the middle. In nucleotides, the CDR3 is TGTGCCAGCAGCAACGGACACCTCTCAGAGACCCAGTACTTC. Encoded protein: CASSNGHLSETQYF. Full variable domain (remainder filled in from reference TRBV14 and TRBJ2-5): EAGVTQFPSHSVIEKGQTVTLRCDPISGHDNLYWYRRVMGKEIKFLLHFVKESKQDESGMPNNRFLAERTGGTYSTLKVQPAELEDSGVYFCASSNGHLSETQYFGPGTRLLVL.

The chain recombines TRBV27 with TRBJ1-5; D ambiguous. Trimming left V 2 bases short and J 0 bases short, with 20 bases between. CDR3 size: 19 residues. The germline V gene encodes CDR1 MNHEY and CDR2 SMNVEV (reference sequence). CDR3 nucleotides: TGTGCCAGCAGTTTAGTCGGCCCACTAAAACTATATAGCAATCAGCCCCAGCATTTT. Its translation is CASSLVGPLKLYSNQPQHF.

V usage is TRBV27 and J usage is TRBJ2-7, with 7 bases lining up with TRBD2. Germline V gene lookup returns CDR1 MNHEY and CDR2 SMNVEV (reference sequence). V was pared by 4 bases and J by 2 bases, with 2 bases of the junction left unmatched. The CDR3 spans 13 residues. The CDR3 DNA follows: TGTGCCAGCAGTTCCGGACTAGCCTACGAGCAGTACTTC. As protein: CASSSGLAYEQYF.

This chain links TRBV19 with TRBJ2-6, with D maybe TRBD2 (6 bases). The CDR3 runs 17 residues. V lost 4 bases, J lost 2 bases, and 15 bases lay in between. Germline loops: CDR1 LNHDA, CDR2 SQIVND (reference sequence). CDR3: CASSNGPPGAGANVLTF. Written as DNA, the CDR3 is TGTGCCAGTAGTAATGGGCCCCCGGGGGCTGGGGCCAACGTCCTGACTTTC.

The chain joins TRBV27 to TRBJ2-3, with TRBD2 as a possible D gene (7 bases). Per the germline V gene, CDR1 is MNHEY and CDR2 is SMNVEV (reference sequence). The CDR3 consists of 13 residues. Trimming removed 5 bases from V and 5 bases from J, with 11 bases in between. The DNA of the CDR3 is TGTGCCAGCAGTCTAGGGGGGGTAGATACGCAGTATTTT. This sequence encodes CASSLGGVDTQYF.

The rearrangement joins TRBV7-8 to TRBJ1-2; D unresolved. V lost 5 bases and J 6 bases, leaving 16 bases between the germline ends. There are 14 residues in the CDR3. Germline V gives CDR1 SGHVS, CDR2 FQNEAQ. CDR3 nucleotides: TGTGCCAGCAGCCCCCGACTTGTTACGCATGGCTACACCTTC. Protein product: CASSPRLVTHGYTF.

The rearrangement joins TRBV30 to TRBJ1-1; 7 positions match TRBD1. Germline V gives CDR1 GTSNPN, CDR2 SVGIG (reference sequence). The CDR3 sequence is 13 residues long. The V segment lost 1 base and the J segment 6 bases; nucleotides outside the gene matches: 5. The CDR3 bases are TGTGCCTGGAGTGGAAGACAGGGCTCTGAAGCTTTCTTT. This codes for CAWSGRQGSEAFF.

The gene calls are TRBV18 and TRBJ2-7, with 7 bases identical to TRBD1. CDR1 and CDR2 (germline): KGHSH, LQKENI. The CDR3 runs 14 residues. J gave up 7 bases and V 3 bases, and 9 bases lay outside the gene matches. The chain's CDR3 is CASSPRTGGGEQYF. The CDR3 coding sequence is TGTGCCAGCTCACCGCGGACAGGAGGAGGAGAGCAGTACTTC.

V and J are TRBV7-8 and TRBJ2-7; 11 positions agree with TRBD2. V lost 1 base, J lost 4 bases, and 15 bases stayed unmatched. CDR3 size: 19 residues. Germline-derived CDR1 and CDR2 are SGHVS and FQNEAQ. CDR3 nucleotides: TGTGCCAGCAGCTTAGTCTTGGTGTTTACTAGCGGGAGCGAGTACGAGCAGTACTTC. Translating it yields CASSLVLVFTSGSEYEQYF.

The chain is built from TRBV5-1 and TRBJ2-5; no clear D gene. This CDR3 contains 14 residues. The germline V gene has CDR1 SGHRS and CDR2 YFSETQ. Trimming removed 4 bases from V and 2 bases from J, with 12 bases in between. CDR3 protein: CASSRALDQETQYF. As DNA, the CDR3 is TGCGCCAGCAGCCGAGCACTTGATCAAGAGACCCAGTACTTC.

The chain recombines TRBV4-1 with TRBJ2-7, with D hard to call. With 1 base removed from V and 3 bases from J, the gap between germline ends came to 16 bases. CDR1 is MGHRA and CDR2 is YSYEKL in the germline V gene. The CDR3 sequence is 16 residues long. The CDR3 spells CASSQVFVDMNYEQYF. The CDR3, as DNA: TGCGCCAGCAGCCAAGTATTCGTCGACATGAACTACGAGCAGTACTTC.

J is TRBJ1-3 and V is TRBV11-2, with D perhaps TRBD1 (5 bases). Trimming pared 0 bases from V and 1 base from J, leaving 10 bases between. Germline loops: CDR1 SGHAT, CDR2 FQNNGV. The CDR3 is 16 residues long. The CDR3 DNA reads TGTGCCAGCAGCTTAGAGTTCCCAGGGTCTGGAAACACCATATATTTT. Its translation: CASSLEFPGSGNTIYF.

This clone occurred a few times. The gene calls are TRBV11-2 and TRBJ2-3, with unresolved D. Germline V gives CDR1 SGHAT, CDR2 FQNNGV. V lost 3 bases, J lost 2 bases, and 18 bases lay in between. The CDR3 sequence is 17 residues long. Here the CDR3 DNA reads TGTGCCAGCAGCTTTAGAGAAGATAGCCTGGTCACAGATACGCAGTATTTT. Encoded protein: CASSFREDSLVTDTQYF.

The chain links TRBV5-4 to TRBJ2-5; 7 bases line up with TRBD1. The germline CDR1 and CDR2 sequences are SGHNT and YYREEE (reference sequence). The CDR3 has 12 residues. Trimming at V came to 3 bases and at J to 5 bases, leaving 1 base not matched to a gene. The DNA of the CDR3 is TGTGCCAGCAGCTCCAGGGGGGAGACCCAGTACTTC. Its translation: CASSSRGETQYF. Full variable domain (missing parts from reference TRBV5-4 and TRBJ2-5): ETGVTQSPTHLIKTRGQQVTLRCSSQSGHNTVSWYQQALGQGPQFIFQYYREEENGRGNFPPRFSGLQFPNYSSELNVNALELDDSALYLCASSSRGETQYFGPGTRLLVL.

V usage is TRBV15 and J usage is TRBJ1-5; 12 bases line up with TRBD1. This CDR3 has 19 amino acids. The J segment lost 0 bases and the V segment lost 0 bases, leaving 6 bases of the junction unmatched. Per germline, CDR1 LNHNV and CDR2 YYDKDF (reference sequence). CDR3 loop: CATSRDLGTGGGSNQPQHF. CDR3 sequence (DNA): TGTGCCACCAGCAGAGATCTTGGGACAGGGGGCGGTAGCAATCAGCCCCAGCATTTT. Complete variable domain (other parts from reference TRBV15 and TRBJ1-5): DAMVIQNPRYQVTQFGKPVTLSCSQTLNHNVMYWYQQKSSQAPKLLFHYYDKDFNNEADTPDNFQSRRPNTSFCFLDIRSPGLGDTAMYLCATSRDLGTGGGSNQPQHFGDGTRLSIL.

The chain combines TRBV13 with TRBJ2-5, with 12 bases that match TRBD1. This CDR3 is 16 amino acids long. Germline CDR1 reads PRHDT; CDR2 reads FYEKMQ (reference sequence). J lost 4 bases, V lost 2 bases, and 5 bases had no gene match. In DNA, the CDR3 is TGTGCCAGCAGCTTATTTTGGGACAGGGGGCGAGAGACCCAGTACTTC. It codes for CASSLFWDRGRETQYF.

The rearrangement links TRBV27 to TRBJ1-1; 8 bases are shared with TRBD1. Losses at the gene ends were 5 bases for V and 4 bases for J; bases not matched to a gene: 9. The CDR3 is made up of 15 amino acids. Germline values: CDR1 MNHEY, CDR2 SMNVEV (reference sequence). CDR3 coding DNA: TGTGCCAGCAGTCCCTTCAGGGGGCGCGGCACTGAAGCTTTCTTT. Residues: CASSPFRGRGTEAFF.